These T cell receptor beta chains were read from a single sample in a study of blood T cell repertoires in COVID-19. Using immunoSEQ multiplex PCR, the repertoire was profiled, and TCRdb retains in-frame clones only, with some absent. The sample consists of roughly 86,000 clones, about 82% of them appearing once. The sample comprised peripheral blood. The receptor source for this set is a man aged 50-60 years with acute or convalescent COVID-19. Each CDR3 is given with its conserved first and last residue. D genes are given only for firm matches. A clone size is listed for some rows: how often the clone was seen (once, few, many), or a class if it is expanded.

size: .; V: TRBV9; D: .; J: TRBJ1-1; DNA: TGTGCCAGCAGCGGCTACAGGGAGGGGATGAACACTGAAGCTTTCTTT; CDR3: CASSGYREGMNTEAFF
size: .; V: TRBV21-1; D: .; J: TRBJ2-3; DNA: TGTGCCAGCAGCAAAGTTCGTGACAGGGGCACAGATACGCAGTATTTT; CDR3: CASSKVRDRGTDTQYF
size: few; V: TRBV7-9; D: TRBD2; J: TRBJ2-2; DNA: TGTGCCAGCAGCTTAGCTCTAGCGGGAGGCACCGGGGAGCTGTTTTTT; CDR3: CASSLALAGGTGELFF
size: once; V: TRBV30; D: .; J: TRBJ2-3; DNA: TGTGCCTGGAGTGTACCGGGACATTCTAGCACAGATACGCAGTATTTT; CDR3: CAWSVPGHSSTDTQYF
size: .; V: TRBV7-6; D: .; J: TRBJ1-1; DNA: TGTGCCAGCAGCTTAGGACCCCAGGGACGGGGGGCTTTCTTT; CDR3: CASSLGPQGRGAFF
size: .; V: TRBV6-1; D: TRBD2; J: TRBJ2-2; DNA: TGTGCCAGCAGTGAACTAGCGGGGGGGCCCGGGGAGCTGTTTTTT; CDR3: CASSELAGGPGELFF
size: .; V: TRBV24-1; D: .; J: TRBJ2-2; DNA: TGTGCCACGGGGACACCGGAGAACACCGGGGAGCTGTTTTTT; CDR3: CATGTPENTGELFF
size: .; V: TRBV5-1; D: .; J: TRBJ2-7; DNA: TGCGCCAGCAGCCCGGCCGGATCCGGGGGTTACGACGAGCAGTACTTC; CDR3: CASSPAGSGGYDEQYF
size: .; V: TRBV7-3; D: .; J: TRBJ2-1; DNA: TGTGCCAGCAGCTTAACTTTTGCTAGATACAATGAGCAGTTCTTC; CDR3: CASSLTFARYNEQFF
size: .; V: TRBV9; D: TRBD1; J: TRBJ2-3; DNA: TGTGCCAGCAGCGCCGACAGGGTAGACACAGATACGCAGTATTTT; CDR3: CASSADRVDTDTQYF
size: .; V: TRBV2; D: .; J: TRBJ2-7; DNA: TGTGCCAGCAGTGAAGGGACATCCTACGAGCAGTACTTC; CDR3: CASSEGTSYEQYF
size: .; V: TRBV28; D: TRBD1; J: TRBJ2-7; DNA: TGTGCCAGCAAACGACGGACAGGGACCTACGAGCAGTACTTC; CDR3: CASKRRTGTYEQYF
size: .; V: TRBV5-4; D: .; J: TRBJ2-5; DNA: TGTGCCAGCAGCCCGGAGGGACCAGAGACCCAGTACTTC; CDR3: CASSPEGPETQYF
size: .; V: TRBV7-2; D: .; J: TRBJ1-1; DNA: TGTGCCAGCAGCTCCGTTCCTGGTCTACCGAACACTGAAGCTTTCTTT; CDR3: CASSSVPGLPNTEAFF
size: once; V: TRBV25-1; D: .; J: TRBJ1-1; DNA: TGTGCCAGCCGAGGCGGGGGAGACACTGAAGCTTTCTTT; CDR3: CASRGGGDTEAFF
size: .; V: TRBV5-1; D: .; J: TRBJ2-3; DNA: TGCGCCAGCAGCGGAGGGTCCGATACGCAGTATTTT; CDR3: CASSGGSDTQYF
size: .; V: TRBV9; D: TRBD1; J: TRBJ1-1; DNA: TGTGCCAGCACCCTCGGACAGGAGACTATGGCTGAAGCTTTCTTT; CDR3: CASTLGQETMAEAFF
size: .; V: TRBV29-1; D: .; J: TRBJ2-1; DNA: TGCACCACGAACCGTGACAACTACAATGAGCAGTTCTTC; CDR3: CTTNRDNYNEQFF
size: .; V: TRBV6-5; D: TRBD1; J: TRBJ1-1; DNA: TGTGCCAGCAGGTCTATACAGGGGACTGAAGCTTTCTTT; CDR3: CASRSIQGTEAFF
size: .; V: TRBV3-1/TRBV3-2; D: TRBD2; J: TRBJ2-7; DNA: TGTGCCAGCAGCCAAGCGGGAGGGTCGTACGAGCAGTACTTC; CDR3: CASSQAGGSYEQYF
size: .; V: TRBV9; D: TRBD2; J: TRBJ2-3; DNA: TGTGCCAGCAGCGTAGGTGCGGGAGGCACAGATACGCAGTATTTT; CDR3: CASSVGAGGTDTQYF
size: .; V: TRBV19; D: .; J: TRBJ1-4; DNA: TGTGCCAGTAGTATAGGGAGGTCAAGTGCAATTGGGGAAAAACTGTTTTTT; CDR3: CASSIGRSSAIGEKLFF
size: .; V: TRBV7-2; D: TRBD2; J: TRBJ2-7; DNA: TGTGCCAGCATTCTTACGGCTAGCGGGGGTCTGGGGTACGAGCAGTACTTC; CDR3: CASILTASGGLGYEQYF
size: .; V: TRBV6-6; D: .; J: TRBJ2-5; DNA: TGTGCCAGCAGTCGGGAGTACCAAGAGACCCAGTACTTC; CDR3: CASSREYQETQYF
size: .; V: TRBV18; D: TRBD1; J: TRBJ1-1; DNA: TGTGCCAGCTCACCTCCGGGACAGGGGGCGGGTGGCAAGGCGGCTTTCTTT; CDR3: CASSPPGQGAGGKAAFF
size: .; V: TRBV4-1; D: .; J: TRBJ2-5; DNA: TGCGCCAGCAGCCAGGGGGCCGTAGCACCGGAGACCCAGTACTTC; CDR3: CASSQGAVAPETQYF
size: once; V: TRBV10-2; D: .; J: TRBJ1-2; DNA: TGCGCCAGCAGTGAATCTTGGGGAGATGGCTACACCTTC; CDR3: CASSESWGDGYTF
size: .; V: TRBV6-5; D: .; J: TRBJ1-2; DNA: TGTGCCAGCACGAGAGGTCTCTATGGCTACACCTTC; CDR3: CASTRGLYGYTF
size: .; V: TRBV28; D: .; J: TRBJ1-1; DNA: TGTGCCAGCATCAGGGGTGAAGCTTTCTTT; CDR3: CASIRGEAFF
size: .; V: TRBV5-1; D: .; J: TRBJ2-7; DNA: TGCGCCAGCAGCTTGGTTTTGGGGGCTGGGTACGAGCAGTACTTC; CDR3: CASSLVLGAGYEQYF
size: .; V: TRBV5-4; D: .; J: TRBJ1-1; DNA: TGTGCCAGCAGACGAGCCATGAACACTGAAGCTTTCTTT; CDR3: CASRRAMNTEAFF
size: .; V: TRBV6-5; D: .; J: TRBJ1-1; DNA: TGTGCCAGCAGTTACCAGGACAGAATGAACACTGAAGCTTTCTTT; CDR3: CASSYQDRMNTEAFF
size: .; V: TRBV6-5; D: .; J: TRBJ1-5; DNA: TGTGCCAGCATTATTGTAGGGGGCAATCAGCCCCAGCATTTT; CDR3: CASIIVGGNQPQHF
size: .; V: TRBV28; D: TRBD2; J: TRBJ2-2; DNA: TGTGCCAATCGGGCGGGAGGGGACACCGGGGAGCTGTTTTTT; CDR3: CANRAGGDTGELFF
size: .; V: TRBV30; D: TRBD1; J: TRBJ1-3; DNA: TGTGCCTGGAGTGTATTGGGACAGGCAACCTCTGGAAACACCATATATTTT; CDR3: CAWSVLGQATSGNTIYF
size: .; V: TRBV18; D: .; J: TRBJ2-1; DNA: TGTGCCAGCTCACCACCGTCTTCGGGGATGAATGAGCAGTTCTTC; CDR3: CASSPPSSGMNEQFF
size: once; V: TRBV19; D: .; J: TRBJ2-7; DNA: TGTGCCAGTAGTATGGGGGCCGAGCAGTACTTC; CDR3: CASSMGAEQYF
size: .; V: TRBV12-5; D: TRBD1; J: TRBJ1-5; DNA: TGTGCTAGTGGTTTGGTACTGGGGACAGGAGCAAGCAATCAGCCCCAGCATTTT; CDR3: CASGLVLGTGASNQPQHF
size: .; V: TRBV4-3; D: TRBD2; J: TRBJ2-2; DNA: TGCGCCAGCAGCCGATCCCCCGGGACTAGCGGGAGTCCCGGGGAGCTGTTTTTT; CDR3: CASSRSPGTSGSPGELFF
size: once; V: TRBV4-2; D: TRBD2; J: TRBJ2-1; DNA: TGTGCCAGCAGCCAAACGCTAGCGGAATACAATGAGCAGTTCTTC; CDR3: CASSQTLAEYNEQFF
size: .; V: TRBV3-1/TRBV3-2; D: TRBD1; J: TRBJ1-5; DNA: TGTGCCAGCAGCCAAGGAGGGGGCGCGACGAGCAATCAGCCCCAGCATTTT; CDR3: CASSQGGGATSNQPQHF
size: .; V: TRBV7-6; D: TRBD2; J: TRBJ2-5; DNA: TGTGCCAGCAACCAAGGGGCTAGCGGGAGGCAAGAGACCCAGTACTTC; CDR3: CASNQGASGRQETQYF
size: .; V: TRBV7-8; D: .; J: TRBJ1-5; DNA: TGTGCCAGCAGGCCACAGGGTATGAGCAATCAGCCCCAGCATTTT; CDR3: CASRPQGMSNQPQHF
size: .; V: TRBV7-2; D: .; J: TRBJ1-4; DNA: TGTGCCAGCAGCCTATCAGGGATGACTAATGAAAAACTGTTTTTT; CDR3: CASSLSGMTNEKLFF
size: .; V: TRBV10-3; D: .; J: TRBJ2-7; DNA: TGTGCCATCAGTGAGTCTGGACTCTACGAGCAGTACTTC; CDR3: CAISESGLYEQYF
size: .; V: TRBV7-6; D: .; J: TRBJ2-7; DNA: TGTGCCAGCAGCCCTTCTCGGGGGATTAGCTCCTACGAGCAGTACTTC; CDR3: CASSPSRGISSYEQYF
size: .; V: TRBV19; D: .; J: TRBJ2-7; DNA: TGTGCCAGTAGTATAGTAGGACAAACCTACGAGCAGTACTTC; CDR3: CASSIVGQTYEQYF
size: few; V: TRBV7-9; D: .; J: TRBJ1-6; DNA: TGTGCCAGCAGCTTCGACAGTAATAATTCACCCCTCCACTTT; CDR3: CASSFDSNNSPLHF
size: .; V: TRBV19; D: TRBD2; J: TRBJ2-1; DNA: TGTGCCAGTAGTACCCTCCTCCGGACTAGCGGGAGAGGGGCCTACAATGAGCAGTTCTTC; CDR3: CASSTLLRTSGRGAYNEQFF
size: .; V: TRBV29-1; D: TRBD2; J: TRBJ2-3; DNA: TGCAGCGTTGTAAGGGGAGGGTTCCCAGATACGCAGTATTTT; CDR3: CSVVRGGFPDTQYF
size: once; V: TRBV5-6; D: TRBD1; J: TRBJ2-5; DNA: TGTGCCAGCAGCGGTACAGGGGGCAGGGAGACCCAGTACTTC; CDR3: CASSGTGGRETQYF
size: .; V: TRBV6-5; D: .; J: TRBJ1-1; DNA: TGTGCCAGCAGTATGACAGAAAACACTGAAGCTTTCTTT; CDR3: CASSMTENTEAFF
size: .; V: TRBV11-2; D: TRBD2; J: TRBJ2-1; DNA: TGTGCCAGCAGCTTAGTGGGGTCGCGGGGGGTCTACAATGAGCAGTTCTTC; CDR3: CASSLVGSRGVYNEQFF
size: .; V: TRBV11-2; D: .; J: TRBJ1-5; DNA: TGTGCCAGCAGCTTTTCGGGGGATCAGCCCCAGCATTTT; CDR3: CASSFSGDQPQHF
size: .; V: TRBV19; D: .; J: TRBJ1-4; DNA: TGTGCCAGTAGTATTGCGGGGGGCGGAGAAAAACTGTTTTTT; CDR3: CASSIAGGGEKLFF